This passage covers 4 T cell receptor beta chains from one sample sequenced in a study of T cells in Graves' hyperthyroidism and ophthalmopathy. TCR beta CDR3 regions were amplified from RNA transcripts. With the HTBI primer set, the TCR CDR3 went through a first round of RT-PCR. From the multiplex PCR reads, TCRdb called clonotypes with MiXCR, one entry per CDR3 protein. The sample carries over 300,000 distinct CDR3 sequences, roughly 13% recorded once. Sequenced material: blood. All receptors come from a woman aged 55 to 70 with Graves' hyperthyroidism.

This clonotype was found many times. This chain joins TRBV28 and TRBJ1-4, with D possibly being TRBD1 (5 bases). CDR1 MDHEN and CDR2 SYDVKM come from the germline V gene. V shed 4 bases and J shed 5 bases, with 20 bases lying between them. The CDR3 length is 17 residues. The CDR3 nucleotides read TGTGCCAGCAGTTACCCGGGGGAGGGCAACTGGAATGAAAAACTGTTTTTT. Translating gives CASSYPGEGNWNEKLFF.

This clonotype was recorded a few times. Here the CDR3 DNA reads TGCGCCAGCAGCTTGGCCGGGACTAGGGGGAATGAGCAGTTCTTC. Amino acids: CASSLAGTRGNEQFF. The chain uses TRBV5-1 and TRBJ2-1; 8 nucleotides line up with TRBD2. This CDR3 is built from 15 residues. In germline, CDR1 is SGHRS, CDR2 YFSETQ. J gave up 7 bases and V 0 bases, and 6 bases lay outside the gene matches.

Judged by abundance, this clonotype is medium-sized. V gene TRBV11-2 combines with J gene TRBJ1-2, with a tentative D call TRBD1 (5 bases). The germline V gene encodes CDR1 SGHAT and CDR2 FQNNGV. Trimming removed 3 bases at V and 3 bases at J, with 8 bases between. The length of the CDR3 is 13 residues. CDR3 sequence (DNA): TGTGCCAGCAGCTTGGGGGTTGACTATGGCTACACCTTC. This translates into CASSLGVDYGYTF.

The chain carries TRBV27 and TRBJ2-5, with D hard to call. The V and J ends lost 7 bases and 5 bases respectively, with 8 bases between them. This CDR3 is 11 amino acids long. CDR1 and CDR2 (germline): MNHEY, SMNVEV (reference sequence). The CDR3 loop reads CASTDWETQYF. CDR3 sequence (DNA): TGTGCCAGCACCGACTGGGAGACCCAGTACTTC.